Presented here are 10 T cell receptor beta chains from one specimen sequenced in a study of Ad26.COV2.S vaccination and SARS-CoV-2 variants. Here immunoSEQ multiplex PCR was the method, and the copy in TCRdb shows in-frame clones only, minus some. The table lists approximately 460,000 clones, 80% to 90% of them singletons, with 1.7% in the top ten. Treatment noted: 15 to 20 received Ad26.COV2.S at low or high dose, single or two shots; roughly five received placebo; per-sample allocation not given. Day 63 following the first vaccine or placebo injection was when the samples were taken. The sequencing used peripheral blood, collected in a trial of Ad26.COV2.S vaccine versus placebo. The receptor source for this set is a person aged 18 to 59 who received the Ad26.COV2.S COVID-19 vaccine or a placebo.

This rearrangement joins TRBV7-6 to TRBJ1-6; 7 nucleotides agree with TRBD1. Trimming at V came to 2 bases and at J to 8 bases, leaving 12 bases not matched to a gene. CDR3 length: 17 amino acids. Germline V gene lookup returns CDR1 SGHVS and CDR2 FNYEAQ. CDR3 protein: CASSLKGIETGYSPLHF. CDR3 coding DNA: TGTGCCAGCAGCTTAAAGGGGATTGAGACAGGGTATTCACCCCTCCACTTT.

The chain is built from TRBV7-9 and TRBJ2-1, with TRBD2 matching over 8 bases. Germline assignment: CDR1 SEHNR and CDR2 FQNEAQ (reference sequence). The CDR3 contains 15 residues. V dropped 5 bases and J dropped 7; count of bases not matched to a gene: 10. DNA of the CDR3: TGTGCCAGCAGCCCAGGGGCGGGGGGTTCAAATGAGCAGTTCTTC. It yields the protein CASSPGAGGSNEQFF.

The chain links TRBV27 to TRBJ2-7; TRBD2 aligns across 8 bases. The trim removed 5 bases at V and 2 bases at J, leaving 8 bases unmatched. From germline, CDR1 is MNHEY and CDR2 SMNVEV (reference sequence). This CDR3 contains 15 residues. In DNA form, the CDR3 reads TGTGCCAGCAGTGGGGGACTAGTTAGCCCCTACGAGCAGTACTTC. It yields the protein CASSGGLVSPYEQYF.

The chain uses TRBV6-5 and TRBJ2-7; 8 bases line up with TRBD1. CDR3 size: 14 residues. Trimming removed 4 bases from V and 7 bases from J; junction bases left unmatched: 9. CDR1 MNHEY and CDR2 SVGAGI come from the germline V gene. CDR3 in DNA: TGTGCCAGCAGTTGGGACAGGAACCAGGGGGAGCAGTACTTC. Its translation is CASSWDRNQGEQYF.

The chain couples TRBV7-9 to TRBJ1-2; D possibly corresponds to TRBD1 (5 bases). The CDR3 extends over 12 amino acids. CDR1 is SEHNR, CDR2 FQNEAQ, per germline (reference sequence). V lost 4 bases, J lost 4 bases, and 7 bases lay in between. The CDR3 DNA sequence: TGTGCCAGCAGCTGGGACCCCTATGGCTACACCTTC. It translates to CASSWDPYGYTF.

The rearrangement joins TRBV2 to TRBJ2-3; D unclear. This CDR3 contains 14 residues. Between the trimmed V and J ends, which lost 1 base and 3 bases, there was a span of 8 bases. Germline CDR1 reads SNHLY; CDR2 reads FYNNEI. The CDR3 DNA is TGTGCCAGCAGTGAAGTAGCCAGAACAGATACGCAGTATTTT. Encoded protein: CASSEVARTDTQYF.

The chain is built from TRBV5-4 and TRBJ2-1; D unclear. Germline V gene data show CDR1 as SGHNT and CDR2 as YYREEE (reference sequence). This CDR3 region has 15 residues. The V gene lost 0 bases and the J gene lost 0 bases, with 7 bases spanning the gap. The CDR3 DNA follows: TGTGCCAGCAGCTTGGACCCGAGCTCCTACAATGAGCAGTTCTTC. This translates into CASSLDPSSYNEQFF.

CDR3 amino acids: CASSQFRGARGYTF. The CDR3 DNA is TGTGCCAGCAGCCAATTCCGGGGGGCGCGGGGCTACACCTTC. The chain recombines TRBV14 with TRBJ1-2; D is possibly TRBD1 (6 bases). V was shortened by 2 bases and J by 8 bases, with 15 bases between the two germline ends. Germline lookup yields CDR1 SGHDN and CDR2 FVKESK. CDR3 length: 14 amino acids.

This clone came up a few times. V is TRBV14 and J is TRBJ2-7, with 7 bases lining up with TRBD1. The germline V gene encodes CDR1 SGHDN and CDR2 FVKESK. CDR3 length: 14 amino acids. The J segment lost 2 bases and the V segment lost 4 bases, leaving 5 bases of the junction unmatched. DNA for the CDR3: TGTGCCAGCAGCCGGGGACAGATTACCTACGAGCAGTACTTC. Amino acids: CASSRGQITYEQYF. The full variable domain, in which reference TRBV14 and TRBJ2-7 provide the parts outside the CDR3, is EAGVTQFPSHSVIEKGQTVTLRCDPISGHDNLYWYRRVMGKEIKFLLHFVKESKQDESGMPNNRFLAERTGGTYSTLKVQPAELEDSGVYFCASSRGQITYEQYFGPGTRLTVT.

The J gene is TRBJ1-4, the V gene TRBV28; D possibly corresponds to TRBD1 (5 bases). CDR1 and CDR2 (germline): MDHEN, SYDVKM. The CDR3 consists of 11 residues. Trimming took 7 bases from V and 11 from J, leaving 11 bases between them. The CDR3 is CASTNRSKLFF. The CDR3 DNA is TGTGCCAGCACGAACAGGAGTAAACTGTTTTTT.